The table lists the clone carrying this TCR beta chain with many counts. No antigen is known for it. The source of the sample is a study of T cells after yellow fever vaccination. Study results and limitations: CD4 and CD8 compartments shared a small share of clonotypes, likely from convergent recombination.

The length of the CDR3 is 14 residues. Germline lookup yields CDR1 MNHNS and CDR2 SASEGT. The V gene lost 6 bases and the J gene lost 1 base, with 11 bases spanning the gap. MiXCR was run by TCRdb on the 5' RACE reads, yielding one entry per CDR3 protein. The sample comprises hundreds of thousands of distinct CDR3 sequences, about 6.2% of which are singletons, and 14% to 15% rests with the top ten. This TCR derives from a man aged 30-40 years who received the YFV17D yellow fever vaccine. The chain links TRBV6-1 to TRBJ2-3, with a possible D match to TRBD2 (5 bases). Sequencing used PBMCs, obtained 5 days after the yellow fever booster vaccination. The CDR3 nucleotides read TGTGCCAGCAGGTTGGGTAGCGGCACAGATACGCAGTATTTT. Protein sequence: CASRLGSGTDTQYF.